This passage covers 20 T cell receptor beta chains from one sample sequenced in a study of neurological immune-mediated disorders. TCRdb analysed the 5' RACE reads with MiXCR anew, one entry per CDR3 protein. The sample lists 95,000 or so distinct CDR3 sequences, 3.5% occurring once. Sample: PBMCs. Receptors were obtained from a woman aged 18-35 years with multiple sclerosis.

There are a few counts of this clonotype. A much more abundant neighbour one base away suggests this may be a read error. The chain joins TRBV11-2 to TRBJ1-2; D is unresolved. This CDR3 region has 14 residues. V was clipped by 5 bases and J by 4 bases, with 14 bases between them. Germline lookup yields CDR1 SGHAT and CDR2 FQNNGV. CDR3 sequence (DNA): TGTGCCAGCAGCGACTCGGAACAGCCCTATGGCTACACCTTC. It is translated as CASSDSEQPYGYTF. The full variable domain, completed using reference TRBV11-2 and TRBJ1-2, is EAGVAQSPRYKIIEKRQSVAFWCNPISGHATLYWYQQILGQGPKLLIQFQNNGVVDDSQLPKDRFSAERLKGVDSTLKIQPAKLEDSAVYLCASSDSEQPYGYTFGSGTRLTVV.

This clonotype was counted many times. This rearrangement joins TRBV2 to TRBJ1-6; 8 bases fit TRBD1. The CDR3 loop spans 13 amino acids. Germline V CDR1 and CDR2: SNHLY, FYNNEI. J was trimmed by 9 bases and V by 10 bases; bases with no gene match: 8. The DNA for the CDR3 is TGTGCCACCGCCGGGACAGGAGGTTCACCCCTCCACTTT. Residues: CATAGTGGSPLHF.

This chain links TRBV29-1 with TRBJ1-4; D is uncertain. CDR1 and CDR2 (germline): SQVTM, ANQGSEA. Trimming removed 2 bases from V and 0 bases from J, with 13 bases in between. The CDR3 totals 16 residues. CDR3 coding DNA: TGCAGCGTTGAATCCGCAGGTCTGACAACTAATGAAAAACTGTTTTTT. Translating it yields CSVESAGLTTNEKLFF.

This clonotype was seen ten or more times. This chain links TRBV6-6 with TRBJ1-3, with D perhaps matching TRBD1 (6 bases). The V gene's germline CDR1 is MNHNY and CDR2 SVGAGI (reference sequence). The CDR3 runs to 17 residues. The ends were cut back, 6 bases at V and 0 bases at J, with 18 bases in the middle. CDR3 region: CASSDHYTGPSGNTIYF. CDR3 in DNA: TGTGCCAGCAGCGACCATTATACAGGGCCCTCTGGAAACACCATATATTTT.

This clonotype was detected only a few times. This could be a read error, since a much larger clone is one nucleotide away. The chain recombines TRBV7-2 with TRBJ2-3, with 9 bases matching TRBD1. The junction had 4 bases not matched to a gene; V was cut back by 6 bases and J by 3 bases. The germline CDR1 and CDR2 sequences are SGHTA and FQGNSA. This CDR3 is built from 14 residues. In DNA, the CDR3 is TGTGCCAGCAGTCACGACAGGGGGACAGATACGCAGTATTTT. Amino acids: CASSHDRGTDTQYF. Based on the CDR3 plus reference TRBV7-2 and TRBJ2-3, the full variable domain is GAGVSQSPSNKVTEKGKDVELRCDPISGHTALYWYRQSLGQGLEFLIYFQGNSAPDKSGLPSDRFSAERTGGSVSTLTIQRTQQEDSAVYLCASSHDRGTDTQYFGPGTRLTVL.

The sample holds many counts of this clonotype. This chain connects TRBV20-1 to TRBJ2-7, with D possibly being TRBD1 (5 bases). Per germline, CDR1 DFQATT and CDR2 SNEGSKA (reference sequence). V gave up 1 base and J gave up 3 bases, with 10 bases separating them. The CDR3 extends over 13 amino acids. This CDR3 is CSARVGAYYEQYF. The CDR3 DNA reads TGCAGTGCTAGAGTAGGGGCATACTACGAGCAGTACTTC.

The sample holds many counts of this clonotype. This chain connects TRBV20-1 to TRBJ2-5, with D hard to call. The CDR3 length is 14 residues. The ends were cut back, 7 bases at V and 2 bases at J, with 17 bases in the middle. Germline assignment: CDR1 DFQATT and CDR2 SNEGSKA (reference sequence). This chain's CDR3 is CSVSAGDPQETQYF. DNA of the CDR3: TGCAGTGTGAGTGCTGGGGATCCTCAAGAGACCCAGTACTTC.

This clonotype has a count of ten or more. The chain combines TRBV14 with TRBJ2-6; D unclear. V lost 6 bases to trimming and J lost 0 bases, with 3 bases between them. CDR3 size: 13 residues. Germline CDR1 SGHDN, CDR2 FVKESK. CDR3 sequence (DNA): TGTGCCAGCAGGACCTCTGGGGCCAACGTCCTGACTTTC. This sequence encodes CASRTSGANVLTF.

There are many counts of this clonotype. The chain employs TRBV5-5 and TRBJ2-7; D is ambiguous. Trimming shortened V by 1 base and J by 7 bases, and 9 bases separated the two germline ends. This CDR3 contains 12 residues. Germline lookup yields CDR1 SGHKS and CDR2 YYEKEE (reference sequence). This CDR3 is CASSLLSGEQYF. The CDR3 coding sequence is TGTGCCAGCAGCTTGTTATCCGGAGAGCAGTACTTC.

This clonotype was found many times. The chain combines TRBV5-6 with TRBJ1-3; no definite D call. V was pared by 4 bases and J by 1 base, with 9 bases between. The CDR3 has 14 residues. The germline CDR1 and CDR2 sequences are SGHDT and YYEEEE. CDR3 nucleotides: TGTGCCAGCAGCCCCCAATGGTCTGGAAACACCATATATTTT. This gives the protein CASSPQWSGNTIYF.

The gene calls are TRBV20-1 and TRBJ1-2; 8 bases are shared with TRBD1. This CDR3 contains 14 residues. Germline V gene lookup returns CDR1 DFQATT and CDR2 SNEGSKA (reference sequence). The trim removed 2 bases at V and 1 base at J, leaving 3 bases unmatched. CDR3 loop: CSARTDRVNYGYTF. The CDR3 DNA reads as TGCAGTGCTAGAACGGACAGGGTTAACTATGGCTACACCTTC.

This clonotype showed up many times. The chain carries TRBV7-3 and TRBJ1-5, with TRBD1 identical over 7 bases. This CDR3 spans 15 amino acids. Germline assignment: CDR1 SGHTA and CDR2 FQGTGA. Unmatched junction bases numbered 8, after V lost 4 bases and J lost 5 bases. The CDR3 DNA reads as TGTGCCAGCAGCTCCCGACAGGGCGATGATCAGCCCCAGCATTTT. Translation gives CASSSRQGDDQPQHF.

This clonotype was counted at least ten times. This chain joins TRBV7-2 and TRBJ2-5, with D perhaps given as TRBD1 or TRBD2 (5 bases each). Trimming removed 0 bases at V and 1 base at J, with 12 bases between. This CDR3 is built from 16 residues. CDR1 SGHTA and CDR2 FQGNSA come from the germline V gene. This chain's CDR3 is CASSLAPGPTQETQYF. The CDR3 nucleotides read TGTGCCAGCAGCTTAGCGCCGGGACCTACCCAAGAGACCCAGTACTTC.

This clonotype was seen at least ten times. The J gene is TRBJ2-5, the V gene TRBV20-1, with TRBD2 matching over 7 bases. This CDR3 is built from 12 residues. Looked up from germline, CDR1 is DFQATT and CDR2 is SNEGSKA (reference sequence). The ends lost 3 bases at V and 4 bases at J; junction bases unmatched: 2. As DNA, the CDR3 is TGCAGTGCTAGGCCTAGCGGAGAGACCCAGTACTTC. Translation gives CSARPSGETQYF.

With regard to this clonotype: A much larger clone sits a single nucleotide away, making a read error possible. The chain couples TRBV5-1 to TRBJ2-1, with no clear D. Germline V gene sequence: CDR1 SGHRS, CDR2 YFSETQ. There are 14 residues in the CDR3. CDR3 coding DNA: TGCGCCAGCAGCTTCGGAAGCTCCTACAATGCGCAGTTCTTC. It is translated as CASSFGSSYNAQFF.

This clonotype came up many times. The CDR3 loop reads CASSLLGGGLDEQFF. The DNA for the CDR3 is TGCGCCAGCAGCTTGCTGGGGGGGGGCCTCGATGAGCAGTTCTTC. The V call is TRBV5-1, the J call TRBJ2-1, with D possibly being TRBD2 (7 bases). V gave up 1 base and J gave up 8 bases, with 16 bases separating them. This CDR3 region has 15 residues. CDR1 is SGHRS and CDR2 is YFSETQ in the germline V gene.

At least ten counts were recorded for this clonotype. The rearrangement joins TRBV20-1 to TRBJ2-7, with D possibly being TRBD2 (5 bases). Germline V gives CDR1 DFQATT, CDR2 SNEGSKA (reference sequence). The CDR3 has 13 amino acids. Trimming pared 8 bases from V and 3 bases from J, leaving 17 bases between. CDR3 sequence (DNA): TGCAGTAGTGGTGGGAGTACTTTCTACGAGCAGTACTTC. Residues: CSSGGSTFYEQYF.

This clonotype has a count of ten or more. This rearrangement joins TRBV12-3 or TRBV12-4 to TRBJ1-2; maybe TRBD1 (5 bases). The CDR3 extends over 15 amino acids. The V and J ends lost 6 bases and 7 bases respectively, with 21 bases between them. CDR3 in DNA: TGTGCCAGCAGGGATACCGGGACGTCGGTTCGTGGCTACACCTTC. It translates to CASRDTGTSVRGYTF.

The CDR3 is CARSFLGTNTIYF. The DNA for the CDR3 is TGTGCCAGAAGCTTCCTGGGAACAAACACCATATATTTT. The chain employs TRBV5-3 and TRBJ1-3; no definite D call. TRBV5-3 has ORF status, its function being uncertain. Trimming cost V 2 bases and J 6 bases, with 9 bases left between them. The CDR3 length is 13 residues.

In DNA, the CDR3 is TGTGCCAGTAGAGGAGGGACGGGTCTCTATGGCTACACCTTC. Protein product: CASRGGTGLYGYTF. The V call is TRBV19, the J call TRBJ1-2; a weak D match, TRBD1 (5 bases). Trimming shortened V by 6 bases and J by 4 bases, and 15 bases separated the two germline ends. The CDR3 spans 14 residues. Germline V gene sequence: CDR1 LNHDA, CDR2 SQIVND (reference sequence).